The rows below give T cell receptor beta chains drawn from one sample of a study of regulatory T cells in long-lasting Graves disease. TCRdb used MiXCR to reprocess the multiplex PCR reads, holding one entry per CDR3 protein. The sample consists of around 420,000 distinct CDR3 sequences, over 14% of them appearing once. These data were likewise used in another study, on T cells in Graves' hyperthyroidism and ophthalmopathy.

Sequencing was performed on peripheral blood mononuclear cells (PBMCs), taken at new diagnosis, from a patient treated with antithyroid drugs. The receptors originated from a middle-aged woman with Graves disease. Each CDR3 is given with its conserved first and last residue. The D gene is left open where the match is weak. Size is omitted from some rows. Given values are once, few, many or a class for expanded clones.

D: TRBD2; V: TRBV27; size: -; J: TRBJ2-1; DNA: TGTGCCAGCAGTCCAACTGTAGGACTAGCGGGAGACAATGAGCAGTCCTTC; CDR3: CASSPTVGLAGDNEQSF
D: -; V: TRBV7-8; size: many; J: TRBJ2-1; DNA: TGTGCCAGCAGCCCTTTAATCGCCCTTTACAATGAGCAGTTCTTC; CDR3: CASSPLIALYNEQFF
D: -; V: TRBV28; size: many; J: TRBJ1-5; DNA: TGTGCCAGCAGTCTTCACAGGGTAGTACAGCCCCAGCATTTT; CDR3: CASSLHRVVQPQHF
D: TRBD2; V: TRBV28; size: many; J: TRBJ2-3; DNA: TGTGCCAGCAAGCTAAGCGGGAGGGCAGATACGCAGTATTTT; CDR3: CASKLSGRADTQYF
D: -; V: TRBV11-2; size: many; J: TRBJ2-7; DNA: TGTGCCAGCAGCTTGCCCCCTTACGAGCAGTACTTC; CDR3: CASSLPPYEQYF
D: TRBD1; V: TRBV20-1; size: many; J: TRBJ2-1; DNA: TGCAGTGCTGACAGGGGAACTGAGCAGTTCTTC; CDR3: CSADRGTEQFF
D: -; V: TRBV6-1; size: many; J: TRBJ2-7; DNA: TGTGCCAGCAGTGAAACGAGCTACGAGCAGTACTTC; CDR3: CASSETSYEQYF
D: -; V: TRBV7-8; size: many; J: TRBJ1-3; DNA: TGTGCCAGCAGCTTAGAGGCAGACCGAAACACCATATATTTT; CDR3: CASSLEADRNTIYF
D: -; V: TRBV2; size: -; J: TRBJ1-3; DNA: TGTGCCAGCACCACACCCGGGTTAAACTCTGGAAACACCATATATTTT; CDR3: CASTTPGLNSGNTIYF
D: -; V: TRBV5-1; size: -; J: TRBJ2-6; DNA: TGCGCCAGCAGCCGGTCCCCCCTAGGGGCTGGGGCCAACGTCCTGACTTTC; CDR3: CASSRSPLGAGANVLTF
D: TRBD2; V: TRBV28; size: many; J: TRBJ2-4; DNA: TGTGCCAGCACCACACTAGCGGGCCGCAGCGGCATTCAGTACTTC; CDR3: CASTTLAGRSGIQYF
D: TRBD2; V: TRBV2; size: -; J: TRBJ2-3; DNA: TGTGCCAGCAGTGATTTAGCGGGAGAGGCAGATACGCAGTATTTT; CDR3: CASSDLAGEADTQYF
D: -; V: TRBV12-3/TRBV12-4; size: many; J: TRBJ1-1; DNA: TGTGCCAGCAGTACCCGGTGGGACACTGAAGCTTTCTTT; CDR3: CASSTRWDTEAFF
D: -; V: TRBV5-6; size: many; J: TRBJ2-5; DNA: TGTGCCAGCAGCTTAATTGGCGGATTCCAAGAGACCCAGTACTTC; CDR3: CASSLIGGFQETQYF
D: -; V: TRBV11-3; size: many; J: TRBJ1-1; DNA: TGTGCCAGCACCCCTGAGGGTCTTACTGAAGCTTTCTTT; CDR3: CASTPEGLTEAFF
D: -; V: TRBV5-6; size: many; J: TRBJ1-2; DNA: TGTGCCAGCAGCTTGGACGTTGTAGGTGGCTACACCTTC; CDR3: CASSLDVVGGYTF
D: TRBD2; V: TRBV7-8; size: -; J: TRBJ2-7; DNA: TGTGCCAGCAGCGGACGCACTAGCGGGAGTACGGACGAGCAGTACTTC; CDR3: CASSGRTSGSTDEQYF
D: -; V: TRBV6-5; size: many; J: TRBJ1-4; DNA: TGTGCCAGCAGTTACGTTCCAGGGGTGGGGGAAAAACTGTTTTTT; CDR3: CASSYVPGVGEKLFF
D: TRBD2; V: TRBV20-1; size: -; J: TRBJ2-2; DNA: TGCAGTGCCACGGGACTAGCGGACACCGGGGAGCTGTTTTTT; CDR3: CSATGLADTGELFF
D: -; V: TRBV6-5; size: -; J: TRBJ2-3; DNA: TGTGCCAGCAGTTACTCGGGTCAGAACACAGATACGCAGTATTTT; CDR3: CASSYSGQNTDTQYF
D: TRBD2; V: TRBV28; size: many; J: TRBJ2-7; DNA: TGTGCCAGCTCGTTGGGGCTAGCGGCCTCCTACGAGCAGTACTTC; CDR3: CASSLGLAASYEQYF
D: TRBD1; V: TRBV11-2; size: many; J: TRBJ2-1; DNA: TGTGCCAGCAGCTCAGGGGACAGATACTACAATGAGCAGTTCTTC; CDR3: CASSSGDRYYNEQFF
D: TRBD2; V: TRBV10-3; size: many; J: TRBJ2-3; DNA: TGTGCCATCCGTCCCGGGACAAGCGCTAGCGGGACTTTGAAAACGCAGTATTTT; CDR3: CAIRPGTSASGTLKTQYF
D: TRBD1; V: TRBV6-2/TRBV6-3; size: few; J: TRBJ1-6; DNA: TGTGCCAGCCGAGGATACAGGGGAAATAATTCACCCCTCCACTTT; CDR3: CASRGYRGNNSPLHF
D: TRBD2; V: TRBV6-1; size: -; J: TRBJ2-3; DNA: TGTGCCAGCAGTGCCCCGACTAGCGCAGATACGCAGTATTTT; CDR3: CASSAPTSADTQYF
D: -; V: TRBV19; size: -; J: TRBJ1-5; DNA: TGTGCCAGTAGTGCCGAGCCGGGATTTAGTTATAGCAATCAGCCCCAGCATTTT; CDR3: CASSAEPGFSYSNQPQHF
D: -; V: TRBV30; size: many; J: TRBJ1-5; DNA: TGTGCCTGGAGCGACAGGCCCAATCAGCCCCAGCATTTT; CDR3: CAWSDRPNQPQHF
D: TRBD1; V: TRBV29-1; size: once; J: TRBJ1-2; DNA: TGCAGCGTCCGTAACCGGGACAGGGCAGAATGCACCTTC; CDR3: CSVRNRDRAECTF
D: TRBD1; V: TRBV2; size: many; J: TRBJ1-5; DNA: TGTGCCAGCAGTACTGGGACAGGGGATAGCAATCAGCCCCAGCATTTT; CDR3: CASSTGTGDSNQPQHF
D: -; V: TRBV11-2; size: many; J: TRBJ1-6; DNA: TGTGCCAGCAGCTTAGCCCAGCCATACTCCTATAATTCACCCCTCCACTTT; CDR3: CASSLAQPYSYNSPLHF
D: TRBD1; V: TRBV24-1; size: few; J: TRBJ1-2; DNA: TGTGCCACCAGCGACAGGGGGCTTGGCTACACCTTC; CDR3: CATSDRGLGYTF
D: TRBD1; V: TRBV24-1; size: many; J: TRBJ2-5; DNA: TGTGCCACCAGTGACCCGGACAGGGGTAACCAAGAGACCCAGTACTTC; CDR3: CATSDPDRGNQETQYF
D: TRBD1; V: TRBV6-1; size: many; J: TRBJ1-1; DNA: TGTGCCAGCAGAAGTATACCGGGACAGCTGAACACTGAAGCTTTCTTT; CDR3: CASRSIPGQLNTEAFF
D: TRBD2; V: TRBV18; size: many; J: TRBJ2-2; DNA: TGTGCCAGCTCACCGCTAGCGGGAAAGGTCACCGGGGAGCTGTTTTTT; CDR3: CASSPLAGKVTGELFF
D: -; V: TRBV20-1; size: -; J: TRBJ2-7; DNA: TGCAGTGCTAGTCCCCGGGACATCTGGTCCTACGAGCAGTACTTC; CDR3: CSASPRDIWSYEQYF
D: -; V: TRBV7-6; size: -; J: TRBJ1-4; DNA: TGTGCCAGCAGCCCTAGGGACACTAATGAAAAACTGTTTTTT; CDR3: CASSPRDTNEKLFF
D: -; V: TRBV29-1; size: many; J: TRBJ2-3; DNA: TGCAGCGTTGAAGATCGAGTTTCAGGAGATACGCAGTATTTT; CDR3: CSVEDRVSGDTQYF
D: -; V: TRBV27; size: many; J: TRBJ2-3; DNA: TGTGCCAGCTCTCGAGCGTACGTGACAGATACGCAGTATTTT; CDR3: CASSRAYVTDTQYF
D: -; V: TRBV19; size: -; J: TRBJ2-1; DNA: TGTGCCAGTAGTATAGAGACCGTGGATGAGCAGTTCTTC; CDR3: CASSIETVDEQFF
D: -; V: TRBV3-1; size: few; J: TRBJ2-3; DNA: TGTGCCAGCAGCCAATTTTTAAGTTCCGATACGCAGTATTTT; CDR3: CASSQFLSSDTQYF
D: TRBD1; V: TRBV28; size: many; J: TRBJ2-4; DNA: TGTGCCAGCAGTCCAGGACAGGGGGCTTACATTCAGTACTTC; CDR3: CASSPGQGAYIQYF
D: TRBD2; V: TRBV11-3; size: once; J: TRBJ2-7; DNA: TGTGCCAGCAGCTTAGATGGTACTAGCGGGAGGGCGCCCTACGGGCAGTACTTC; CDR3: CASSLDGTSGRAPYGQYF
D: TRBD1; V: TRBV18; size: many; J: TRBJ2-5; DNA: TGTGCCAGCTCACCCCGGCATGCAGGGGGCTACGAGACCCAGTACTTC; CDR3: CASSPRHAGGYETQYF
D: -; V: TRBV7-8; size: -; J: TRBJ2-1; DNA: TGTGCCAGCAGCTTAGTGGTATATCCACCCTTTCACAATGAGCAGTTCTTC; CDR3: CASSLVVYPPFHNEQFF
D: -; V: TRBV20-1; size: many; J: TRBJ2-2; DNA: TGCAGTGCTAGAGACCCGCCGTTAGGAGGTCGGTTTAGGGAGCTGTTTTTT; CDR3: CSARDPPLGGRFRELFF
D: -; V: TRBV6-1; size: many; J: TRBJ1-6; DNA: TGTGCCAGCGGGGGATCCAATTCACCCCTCCACTTT; CDR3: CASGGSNSPLHF